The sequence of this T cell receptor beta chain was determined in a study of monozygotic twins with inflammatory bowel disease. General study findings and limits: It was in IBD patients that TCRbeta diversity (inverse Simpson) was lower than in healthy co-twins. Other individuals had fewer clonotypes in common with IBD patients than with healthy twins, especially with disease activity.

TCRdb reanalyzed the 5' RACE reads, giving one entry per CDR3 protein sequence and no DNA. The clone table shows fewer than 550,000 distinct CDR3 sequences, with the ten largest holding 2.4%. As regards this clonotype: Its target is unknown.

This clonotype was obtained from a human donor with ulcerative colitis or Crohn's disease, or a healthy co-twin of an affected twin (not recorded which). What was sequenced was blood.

CDR3 sequence: CSVGLRDRAYEQYF. The rearrangement uses TRBV29-1 and TRBJ2-7; the D call from TCRdb, TRBD1, cannot be confirmed without DNA. The CDR3 is 14 residues long. CDR1 and CDR2 from the germline V gene are SQVTM and ANQGSEA.